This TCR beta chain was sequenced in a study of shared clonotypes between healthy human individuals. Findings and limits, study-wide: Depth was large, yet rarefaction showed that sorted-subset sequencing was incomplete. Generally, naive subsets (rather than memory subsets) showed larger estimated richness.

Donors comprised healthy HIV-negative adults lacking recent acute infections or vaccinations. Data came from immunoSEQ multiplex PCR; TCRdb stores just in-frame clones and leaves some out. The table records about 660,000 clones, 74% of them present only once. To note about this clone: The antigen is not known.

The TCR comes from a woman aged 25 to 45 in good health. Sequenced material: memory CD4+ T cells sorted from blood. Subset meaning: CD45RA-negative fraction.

CDR3 DNA: TGTGCCAGCAGTTACACCAGCACCTCCTACGAGCAGTACTTC. This gives the protein CASSYTSTSYEQYF. The J gene is TRBJ2-7, the V gene TRBV6-6; D not certain. Germline V gene sequence: CDR1 MNHNY, CDR2 SVGAGI (reference sequence). Trimming pared 2 bases from V and 0 bases from J, leaving 8 bases between. CDR3 length: 14 residues.